This T cell receptor (beta chain) was recorded in a study of T cell repertoires in cytomegalovirus infection. On the study more broadly: Evidence of both CMV infection and a matching HLA type came from public TCR beta signatures. Points from the study as a whole: Clonotype analysis showed dominance of the ex vivo response by HLA-C-restricted CMV-specific TCR beta clonotypes.

TCRdb itself ran the reads through MiXCR, one entry per CDR3 protein. The sample records 100,000 to 150,000 distinct CDR3 sequences, about 32% being singletons. This clonotype was counted ten times or more. Its antigen is not known. This CDR3 has 14 residues. Germline V gives CDR1 DFQATT, CDR2 SNEGSKA (reference sequence). V was cut by 5 bases and J by 7 bases, with 17 bases left in between. The source was CD8+ T cells from cultured PBMCs, collected from culture after CMV antigen stimulation. J is TRBJ2-2 and V is TRBV20-1; D could derive from TRBD1 or TRBD2 (5 bases each). This clonotype originated in a human donor in good health (CMV status not recorded). Some clones in this sample may be carry-over from other donors' samples. The CDR3 DNA is TGCAGTGCTTCCGGCCCCGAGGGGAGCGGGGAGCTGTTTTTT. Its translation: CSASGPEGSGELFF.